Following are 20 T cell receptor beta chains from one sample sequenced in a study of Ad26.COV2.S vaccination and SARS-CoV-2 variants. Documented treatment: some 20 received Ad26.COV2.S at low or high dose, single or two shots; several received placebo; per-sample allocation not given. The samples were gathered on day 63 after the first injection of vaccine or placebo. Using immunoSEQ multiplex PCR, the repertoire was profiled, and TCRdb retains in-frame clones only, with some absent. The data show 200,000 to 250,000 clones, 88% seen once. The sample here was peripheral blood, taken in a trial of Ad26.COV2.S vaccine versus placebo. The receptor set was obtained from a person aged 18-65 years who received the Ad26.COV2.S COVID-19 vaccine or a placebo.

A single count supports this clone. The chain has TRBV7-2 and TRBJ1-6, with a weak D call TRBD1 (5 bases). V was cut by 5 bases and J by 7 bases, with 15 bases left in between. Germline V gene data show CDR1 as SGHTA and CDR2 as FQGNSA. This CDR3 has 15 residues. DNA of the CDR3: TGTGCCAGCAGCGCATCACGGACAATGAATTCACCCCTCCACTTT. Amino acids: CASSASRTMNSPLHF.

The sample holds a few counts of this clone. The CDR3 sequence: CASSQEGQSYNSPLHF. The CDR3 DNA reads TGTGCCAGCAGCCAAGAGGGACAGAGCTATAATTCACCCCTCCACTTT. The chain links TRBV4-2 to TRBJ1-6, with TRBD1 matching over 7 bases. Looked up from germline, CDR1 is LGHNA and CDR2 is YNFKEQ. The CDR3 is 16 amino acids. V was pared by 0 bases and J by 3 bases, with 2 bases of the junction left unmatched.

The chain carries TRBV6-2 or TRBV6-3 and TRBJ2-7, with D uncertain. This CDR3 spans 18 amino acids. V was clipped by 2 bases and J by 0 bases, with 20 bases between them. CDR1 is MNHEY and CDR2 is SVGEGT in the germline V gene. The CDR3 DNA reads as TGTGCCAGCAGTTACGCCCCTCCAGGCCAGAGGAGCTCCTACGAGCAGTACTTC. It is translated as CASSYAPPGQRSSYEQYF.

This clone was seen just once. This chain uses TRBV29-1 with TRBJ2-1; maybe TRBD2 (5 bases). CDR3 size: 12 residues. Germline lookup yields CDR1 SQVTM and CDR2 ANQGSEA. V was pared by 5 bases and J by 8 bases, with 13 bases between. The CDR3 sequence is CSVRQISDEQFF. The CDR3 DNA follows: TGCAGCGTTAGGCAGATTAGCGATGAGCAGTTCTTC.

The V and J genes are TRBV7-2 and TRBJ1-3, with D possibly matching TRBD1 (5 bases). Germline CDR1 SGHTA, CDR2 FQGNSA. The CDR3 loop spans 17 amino acids. Trimming shortened V by 4 bases and J by 0 bases, and 16 bases separated the two germline ends. CDR3 nucleotide sequence: TGTGCCAGCAGCTCCCTGGGGGGGACCAGCTCTGGAAACACCATATATTTT. Translating gives CASSSLGGTSSGNTIYF.

This clone was recorded once. The chain couples TRBV4-1 to TRBJ1-2; D not resolved. Trimming took off 0 bases at V and 4 bases at J, with 18 bases between the two ends. There are 17 residues in the CDR3. Per germline, CDR1 MGHRA and CDR2 YSYEKL. The CDR3, as DNA: TGCGCCAGCAGCCAAGATCGGTGGGTGGCAGTGGGCTATGGCTACACCTTC. This sequence encodes CASSQDRWVAVGYGYTF.

This clone was recorded once. The chain links TRBV28 to TRBJ1-2, with D possibly matching TRBD1 (6 bases). Trimming removed 7 bases at V and 7 bases at J, with 19 bases between. Per germline, CDR1 MDHEN and CDR2 SYDVKM. This CDR3 spans 14 amino acids. DNA of the CDR3: TGTGCCAGCACGTTCGTGGGGGGGCGCGTTGGCTACACCTTC. Residues: CASTFVGGRVGYTF.

J is TRBJ1-6 and V is TRBV7-9; D may be TRBD1 (6 bases). Per the germline V gene, CDR1 is SEHNR and CDR2 is FQNEAQ (reference sequence). V was shortened by 4 bases and J by 7 bases, with 17 bases between the two germline ends. This CDR3 is built from 16 residues. Here the CDR3 reads CASSSHSQGDNSPLHF. CDR3 nucleotide sequence: TGTGCCAGCAGCTCGCATTCACAGGGAGACAATTCACCCCTCCACTTT.

This chain joins TRBV11-2 and TRBJ2-7; a weak D match, TRBD2 (7 bases). Germline CDR1 is SGHAT and CDR2 is FQNNGV. The CDR3 totals 15 residues. Trimming cost V 0 bases and J 3 bases, with 12 bases left between them. This CDR3 is CASSLETGTIYEQYF. The DNA for the CDR3 is TGTGCCAGCAGCTTAGAAACAGGGACTATCTACGAGCAGTACTTC.

V and J are TRBV7-2 and TRBJ1-1; D remains ambiguous. Germline V gene data show CDR1 as SGHTA and CDR2 as FQGNSA. The CDR3 runs 13 residues. V was clipped by 6 bases and J by 4 bases, with 12 bases between them. CDR3 sequence (DNA): TGTGCCAGCAGAAAGTCGGGGAGCACTGAAGCTTTCTTT. Its translation is CASRKSGSTEAFF.

The rearrangement joins TRBV12-3 or TRBV12-4 to TRBJ1-1; D remains unclear. Trimming left V 6 bases short and J 1 base short, with 6 bases between. The CDR3 consists of 12 residues. Written as DNA, the CDR3 is TGTGCCAGCAGCAGAAGGAACACTGAAGCTTTCTTT. The encoded protein is CASSRRNTEAFF.

This CDR3 is CASSYTRGSGELFF. The CDR3, as DNA: TGTGCCAGCAGTTACACCCGCGGGTCCGGGGAGCTGTTTTTT. The chain recombines TRBV6-6 with TRBJ2-2; possibly TRBD2 for D (5 bases). Germline V gene data show CDR1 as MNHNY and CDR2 as SVGAGI (reference sequence). Trimming left V 2 bases short and J 6 bases short, with 10 bases between. The length of the CDR3 is 14 residues.

The chain joins TRBV24-1 to TRBJ2-5, with TRBD2 matching over 8 bases. Per germline, CDR1 KGHDR and CDR2 SFDVKD. After removal of 4 bases from V and 3 bases from J, the junction contained 9 bases not matched to a gene. This CDR3 contains 16 residues. The CDR3 loop is CATSDKYGTREETQYF. The CDR3 DNA reads TGTGCCACCAGTGACAAATATGGGACTAGAGAAGAGACCCAGTACTTC.

This clone was seen a handful of times. The gene calls are TRBV9 and TRBJ2-7; D may be TRBD1 (6 bases). Trimming took off 3 bases at V and 5 bases at J, with 9 bases between the two ends. Germline V gene lookup returns CDR1 SGDLS and CDR2 YYNGEE. This CDR3 is built from 12 residues. The CDR3 DNA reads as TGTGCCAGCAGCGGGGACACTAACGAGCAGTACTTC. Encoded protein: CASSGDTNEQYF.

This clone occurred a few times. The rearrangement joins TRBV7-2 to TRBJ1-3, with 8 bases that match TRBD1. Per the germline V gene, CDR1 is SGHTA and CDR2 is FQGNSA. This CDR3 contains 15 residues. Trimming removed 4 bases from V and 2 bases from J; junction bases left unmatched: 4. The CDR3 sequence: CASSSVRGPGNTIYF. CDR3 DNA sequence: TGTGCCAGCAGCTCGGTCAGGGGGCCTGGAAACACCATATATTTT.

Written as DNA, the CDR3 is TGTGCCAGCAGCTTAAGTCGCGGTCAGCCCCAGCATTTT. It yields the protein CASSLSRGQPQHF. The genes are TRBV7-3 and TRBJ1-5; D not resolved. The length of the CDR3 is 13 residues. Per the germline V gene, CDR1 is SGHTA and CDR2 is FQGTGA. The germline V and J ends were trimmed by 1 base and 6 bases, with 7 bases remaining between them. Full variable domain (missing parts from reference TRBV7-3 and TRBJ1-5): GAGVSQTPSNKVTEKGKYVELRCDPISGHTALYWYRQSLGQGPEFLIYFQGTGAADDSGLPNDRFFAVRPEGSVSTLKIQRTERGDSAVYLCASSLSRGQPQHFGDGTRLSIL.

The CDR3 loop reads CASSPYVGGQPQHF. In DNA form, the CDR3 reads TGTGCCAGCAGTCCTTATGTAGGTGGTCAGCCCCAGCATTTT. The chain carries TRBV27 and TRBJ1-5; D is ambiguous. This CDR3 contains 14 residues. V was cut by 5 bases and J by 6 bases, with 14 bases left in between. Germline values: CDR1 MNHEY, CDR2 SMNVEV (reference sequence).

This chain links TRBV20-1 with TRBJ1-2; D unresolved. Germline CDR1 is DFQATT and CDR2 is SNEGSKA (reference sequence). V lost 3 bases, J lost 7 bases, and 15 bases lay in between. The CDR3 consists of 13 residues. The DNA of the CDR3 is TGCAGTGCTAGTAACCGGGGTAAGGGTGGCTACACCTTC. It encodes CSASNRGKGGYTF.

This sequence joins TRBV28 and TRBJ2-2, with 9 bases fitting TRBD1. Trimming removed 6 bases from V and 0 bases from J; junction bases left unmatched: 2. CDR1 MDHEN and CDR2 SYDVKM come from the germline V gene. The CDR3 runs 15 residues. CDR3 amino acids: CASRGTGPNTGELFF. As DNA, the CDR3 is TGTGCCAGCAGGGGGACAGGGCCGAACACCGGGGAGCTGTTTTTT. Full variable domain (rest looked up from reference TRBV28 and TRBJ2-2): DVKVTQSSRYLVKRTGEKVFLECVQDMDHENMFWYRQDPGLGLRLIYFSYDVKMKEKGDIPEGYSVSREKKERFSLILESASTNQTSMYLCASRGTGPNTGELFFGEGSRLTVL.

The CDR3 loop is CASSEMNSGGTDTQYF. The CDR3 bases are TGTGCCAGCAGTGAAATGAATAGCGGGGGCACAGATACGCAGTATTTT. The V gene is TRBV6-1, the J gene TRBJ2-3; the match to TRBD2 covers 8 bases. The length of the CDR3 is 16 residues. J lost 1 base, V lost 2 bases, and 5 bases had no gene match. Germline CDR1 reads MNHNS; CDR2 reads SASEGT.